This T cell receptor (beta chain) is from a study of CD8 T cells in ankylosing spondylitis. Study results and limitations: Ankylosing spondylitis blood appeared to be characterized by a TCR beta motif of several highly homologous variants. Reported data indicate significant enrichment of disease-linked clones within matched ankylosing spondylitis synovial fluid.

On this clonotype: Its antigen is unidentified.

TCRdb reprocessed the 5' RACE reads with MiXCR, giving one entry per CDR3 protein. The sample has a few hundred thousand distinct CDR3 sequences, under 25% seen once; the top ten hold approximately 15%. V lost 3 bases and J 7 bases, leaving 10 bases between the germline ends. The CDR3 consists of 13 residues. The germline V gene has CDR1 DFQATT and CDR2 SNEGSKA (reference sequence). Material for sequencing was blood, either unsorted or a sorted T cell fraction (not recorded which). This rearrangement joins TRBV20-1 to TRBJ1-6; D might be TRBD1 (5 bases). The origin of this receptor is a male donor with ankylosing spondylitis. The CDR3: CSASRGPNSPLHF. The CDR3 coding sequence is TGCAGTGCTAGTAGGGGCCCCAATTCACCCCTCCACTTT.